These 9 T cell receptor beta chains originate from one sample sequenced in a study of blood T cell repertoires in COVID-19. Profiled with immunoSEQ multiplex PCR; TCRdb holds only in-frame clones, not every one. The table shows around 81,000 clones, with under 85% occurring only once. Sequencing input: peripheral blood. These receptors originate from a human donor in a cohort sampled during active COVID-19.

This clone was seen a single time. The chain carries TRBV10-3 and TRBJ2-6; 8 bases are shared with TRBD1. V lost 5 bases, J lost 0 bases, and 3 bases stayed unmatched. The length of the CDR3 is 16 residues. Germline assignment: CDR1 ENHRY and CDR2 SYGVKD. Here the CDR3 DNA reads TGTGCCATCAGTCTACAGGGGGGCTCTGGGGCCAACGTCCTGACTTTC. Its translation is CAISLQGGSGANVLTF.

There are a few counts of this clone. The chain couples TRBV15 to TRBJ1-2; D unresolved. Germline V gives CDR1 LNHNV, CDR2 YYDKDF (reference sequence). CDR3 length: 11 amino acids. Trimming removed 0 bases at V and 7 bases at J, with 3 bases between. The CDR3 coding sequence is TGTGCCACCAGCAGAGATCGTGGCTACACCTTC. This sequence encodes CATSRDRGYTF.

V gene TRBV7-9 combines with J gene TRBJ1-2, with D perhaps TRBD1 (5 bases). The V end lost 4 bases, the J end lost 8 bases, and 11 bases lay between the germline ends. CDR3 length: 12 residues. The V gene's germline CDR1 is SEHNR and CDR2 FQNEAQ (reference sequence). Written as DNA, the CDR3 is TGTGCCAGCAGCTCTTCAGGGTTGGGCTACACCTTC. Translated, it gives CASSSSGLGYTF.

This clone was seen a single time. The chain carries TRBV5-1 and TRBJ1-2; no definite D call. Germline V lookup: CDR1 SGHRS, CDR2 YFSETQ. The CDR3 consists of 12 residues. Trimming removed 4 bases from V and 0 bases from J, with 4 bases in between. Here the CDR3 reads CASSEANYGYTF. The CDR3 coding sequence is TGCGCCAGCAGCGAGGCTAACTATGGCTACACCTTC.

J is TRBJ1-5 and V is TRBV30; tentatively, D is TRBD1 (6 bases). Between the trimmed V and J ends, which lost 0 bases and 1 base, there was a span of 13 bases. This CDR3 contains 16 residues. The germline V gene encodes CDR1 GTSNPN and CDR2 SVGIG (reference sequence). The CDR3 here is CAWSVTGGGSNQPQHF. The DNA of the CDR3 is TGTGCCTGGAGTGTAACGGGGGGGGGCAGCAATCAGCCCCAGCATTTT.

This chain connects TRBV2 to TRBJ1-2; D is possibly TRBD1 (5 bases). CDR1 is SNHLY, CDR2 FYNNEI, per germline. There are 15 residues in the CDR3. The V end lost 8 bases, the J end lost 4 bases, and 20 bases lay between the germline ends. CDR3 loop: CASSQRGSTLYGYTF. CDR3 DNA: TGTGCCAGCTCCCAAAGGGGCAGCACCCTCTATGGCTACACCTTC.

This clone has a single count. This sequence joins TRBV27 and TRBJ1-6; the match to TRBD1 covers 7 bases. CDR1 MNHEY and CDR2 SMNVEV come from the germline V gene (reference sequence). The CDR3 has 17 residues. The junction had 11 bases not matched to a gene; V was cut back by 4 bases and J by 5 bases. This CDR3 reads CASSSRGTANHNSPLHF. DNA of the CDR3: TGTGCCAGCAGTTCCAGGGGGACAGCAAACCATAATTCACCCCTCCACTTT.

Of note for this clone: Other DNA sequences from this sample encode an identical CDR3 as well. V is TRBV3-1 (or the pseudogene TRBV3-2) and J is TRBJ1-1, with D unresolved. Germline V gives CDR1 LGHDT, CDR2 YNNKEL (reference sequence). Trimming shortened V by 1 base and J by 1 base, and 7 bases separated the two germline ends. The CDR3 is 14 amino acids. CDR3 amino acids: CASSQVSGNTEAFF. CDR3 nucleotides: TGTGCCAGCAGCCAAGTCTCCGGGAACACTGAAGCTTTCTTT.

V is TRBV28 and J is TRBJ2-7, with D possibly TRBD1 on 6 matching bases. Trimming left V 1 base short and J 2 bases short, with 12 bases between. The CDR3 is 15 amino acids. Germline V gene data show CDR1 as MDHEN and CDR2 as SYDVKM. DNA of the CDR3: TGTGCCAGCAGTTTATCGCAGGGGTTAACCTACGAGCAGTACTTC. Its translation: CASSLSQGLTYEQYF.